One sample yielded the 9 T cell receptor beta chains listed below, sequenced in a study of blood T cell repertoires in COVID-19. TCRdb's copy holds only in-frame clones and misses some; the assay was immunoSEQ multiplex PCR. This sample has 200,000 to 250,000 clones, with approximately 90% found just once. Sequenced input: peripheral blood. The receptors originated from a woman younger than 30 who had recovered from COVID-19.

The chain has TRBV30 and TRBJ1-2; 9 positions match TRBD1. V shed 8 bases and J 8 bases; nucleotides not matched to a gene: 9. The CDR3 covers 12 residues. Germline loops: CDR1 GTSNPN, CDR2 SVGIG (reference sequence). DNA for the CDR3: TGTGCCCTCGGGACAGGGCACTTGGGCTACACCTTC. Amino acid sequence: CALGTGHLGYTF.

The rearrangement links TRBV10-2 to TRBJ1-1; the D gene is possibly TRBD1 (5 bases). V dropped 7 bases and J dropped 1 base, with 10 bases sitting between them. CDR1 and CDR2 (germline): WSHSY, SAAADI. The CDR3 sequence is 13 residues long. DNA of the CDR3: TGCGCCAGCAACCTCCAGGGGAACACTGAAGCTTTCTTT. As protein: CASNLQGNTEAFF.

The gene calls are TRBV7-9 and TRBJ1-2; possibly TRBD1 for D (5 bases). The CDR3 extends over 14 amino acids. Germline-derived CDR1 and CDR2 are SEHNR and FQNEAQ (reference sequence). Deletions cut 2 bases from V and 5 bases from J, with 12 bases between. The CDR3 sequence is CASSLSPDRYGYTF. The CDR3 coding sequence is TGTGCCAGCAGCTTATCCCCAGACAGATATGGCTACACCTTC.

The chain employs TRBV15 and TRBJ1-5; D perhaps matches TRBD1 (6 bases). The CDR3 has 17 residues. Germline lookup yields CDR1 LNHNV and CDR2 YYDKDF (reference sequence). V gave up 3 bases and J gave up 0 bases, with 15 bases separating them. CDR3 sequence reads: CATSSSTGTHSNQPQHF. The CDR3 coding sequence is TGTGCCACCAGCAGTTCCACAGGGACCCATAGCAATCAGCCCCAGCATTTT.

This clone was seen once. The CDR3 reads CSIWGGASTNYGYTF. The CDR3 region has the DNA TGCAGCATCTGGGGAGGGGCGAGCACTAACTATGGCTACACCTTC. The chain links TRBV29-1 to TRBJ1-2; tentatively, D is TRBD1 (5 bases). Deletions cut 8 bases from V and 0 bases from J, with 19 bases between. Looked up from germline, CDR1 is SQVTM and CDR2 is ANQGSEA. The CDR3 runs 15 residues.

The V gene is TRBV4-1, the J gene TRBJ1-1, with 8 bases lining up with TRBD1. Germline V gives CDR1 MGHRA, CDR2 YSYEKL. This CDR3 spans 16 amino acids. Trimming cost V 1 base and J 0 bases; bases outside gene matches: 4. Here the CDR3 reads CASSQGTGIMNTEAFF. For the CDR3, the DNA is TGCGCCAGCAGCCAAGGGACAGGGATTATGAACACTGAAGCTTTCTTT.

The CDR3 nucleotides read TGTGCCAGCAGTCCAGATCGGACTAGCGGGAGTCCATCCTTGGCCAATGAGCAGTTCTTC. Residues: CASSPDRTSGSPSLANEQFF. The chain links TRBV6-2 or TRBV6-3 to TRBJ2-1, with 13 bases aligning to TRBD2. Germline CDR1 is MNHEY and CDR2 is SVGEGT. The CDR3 runs 20 residues. J lost 6 bases, V lost 5 bases, and 19 bases had no gene match.

The chain employs TRBV10-1 and TRBJ2-1, with 10 nucleotides matching TRBD2. Germline-derived CDR1 and CDR2 are WNHNN and SYGVQD (reference sequence). The CDR3 loop spans 16 amino acids. Germline trimming cut 3 bases from V and 7 bases from J; bases unmatched to any gene: 9. This chain's CDR3 is CASSEWSGRAGNEQFF. DNA of the CDR3: TGCGCCAGCAGTGAATGGAGCGGGAGGGCCGGTAATGAGCAGTTCTTC.

Here the CDR3 DNA reads TGCGCCAGCAGCTTGGGCCAGATTGCAACTAATGAAAAACTGTTTTTT. It specifies CASSLGQIATNEKLFF. V gene TRBV5-1 combines with J gene TRBJ1-4; D ambiguous. Trimming removed 0 bases from V and 0 bases from J, with 9 bases in between. Germline CDR1 reads SGHRS; CDR2 reads YFSETQ. The CDR3 covers 16 residues.